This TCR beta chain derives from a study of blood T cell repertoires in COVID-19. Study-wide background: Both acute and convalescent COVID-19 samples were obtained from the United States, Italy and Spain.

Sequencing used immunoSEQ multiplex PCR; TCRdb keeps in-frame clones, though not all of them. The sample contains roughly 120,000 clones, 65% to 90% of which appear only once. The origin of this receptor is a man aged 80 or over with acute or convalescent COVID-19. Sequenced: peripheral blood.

CDR3 sequence (DNA): TGTGCCAGCAGCTCGGGTTTATCCTCTGGAAACACCATATATTTT. As protein: CASSSGLSSGNTIYF. The chain employs TRBV5-5 and TRBJ1-3, with D uncertain. Germline V CDR1 and CDR2: SGHKS, YYEKEE (reference sequence). Deletions cut 3 bases from V and 0 bases from J, with 10 bases between. The CDR3 contains 15 residues.